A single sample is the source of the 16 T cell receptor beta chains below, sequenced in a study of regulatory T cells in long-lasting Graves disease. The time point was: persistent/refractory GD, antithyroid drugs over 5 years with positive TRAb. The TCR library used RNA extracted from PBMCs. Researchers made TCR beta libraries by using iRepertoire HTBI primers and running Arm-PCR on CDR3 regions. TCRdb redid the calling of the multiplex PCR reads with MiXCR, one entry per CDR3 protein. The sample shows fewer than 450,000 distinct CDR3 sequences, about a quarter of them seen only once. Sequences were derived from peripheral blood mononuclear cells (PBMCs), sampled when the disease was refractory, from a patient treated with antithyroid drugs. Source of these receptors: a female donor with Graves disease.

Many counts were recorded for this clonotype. DNA for the CDR3: TGTGCCAGCAGTGAGGGAAACATCCTAATAGCTTTCTTT. This translates into CASSEGNILIAFF. V usage is TRBV25-1 and J usage is TRBJ1-1, with D hard to call. Germline lookup yields CDR1 MGHDK and CDR2 SYGVNS. The CDR3 extends over 13 amino acids. Trimming took 3 bases from V and 10 from J, leaving 15 bases between them.

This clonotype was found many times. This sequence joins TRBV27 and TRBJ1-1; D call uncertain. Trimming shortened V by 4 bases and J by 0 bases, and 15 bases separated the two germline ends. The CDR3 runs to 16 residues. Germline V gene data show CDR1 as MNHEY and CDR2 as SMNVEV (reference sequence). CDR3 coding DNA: TGTGCCAGCAGTTCGCCCAGGTTTCGGATGAACACTGAAGCTTTCTTT. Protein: CASSSPRFRMNTEAFF.

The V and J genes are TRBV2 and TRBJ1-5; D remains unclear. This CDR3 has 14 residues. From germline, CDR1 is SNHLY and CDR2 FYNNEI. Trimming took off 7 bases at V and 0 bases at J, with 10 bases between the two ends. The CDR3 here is CASTGLYSNQPQHF. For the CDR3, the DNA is TGTGCCAGCACCGGACTTTATAGCAATCAGCCCCAGCATTTT.

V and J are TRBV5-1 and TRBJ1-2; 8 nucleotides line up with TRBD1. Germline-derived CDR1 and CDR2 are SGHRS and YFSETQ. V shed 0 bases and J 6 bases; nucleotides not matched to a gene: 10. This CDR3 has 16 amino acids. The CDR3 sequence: CASSLGTGQRINGYTF. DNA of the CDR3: TGCGCCAGCAGCTTGGGGACAGGGCAAAGAATCAATGGCTACACCTTC. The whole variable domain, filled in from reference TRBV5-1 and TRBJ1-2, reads KAGVTQTPRYLIKTRGQQVTLSCSPISGHRSVSWYQQTPGQGLQFLFEYFSETQRNKGNFPGRFSGRQFSNSRSEMNVSTLELGDSALYLCASSLGTGQRINGYTFGSGTRLTVV.

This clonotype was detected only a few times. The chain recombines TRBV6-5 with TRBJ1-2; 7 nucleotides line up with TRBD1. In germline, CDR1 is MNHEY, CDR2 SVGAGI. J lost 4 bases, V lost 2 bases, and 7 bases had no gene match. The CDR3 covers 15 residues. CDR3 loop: CASSYTGTDLYGYTF. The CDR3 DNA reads TGTGCCAGCAGTTACACCGGGACAGACCTCTATGGCTACACCTTC.

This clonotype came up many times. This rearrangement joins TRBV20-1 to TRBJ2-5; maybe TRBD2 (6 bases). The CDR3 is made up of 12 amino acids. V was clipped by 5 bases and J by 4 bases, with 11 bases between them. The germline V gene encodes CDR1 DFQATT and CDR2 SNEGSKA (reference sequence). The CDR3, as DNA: TGCAGTGCTTGGGGGGTAGCAGAGACCCAGTACTTC. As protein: CSAWGVAETQYF.

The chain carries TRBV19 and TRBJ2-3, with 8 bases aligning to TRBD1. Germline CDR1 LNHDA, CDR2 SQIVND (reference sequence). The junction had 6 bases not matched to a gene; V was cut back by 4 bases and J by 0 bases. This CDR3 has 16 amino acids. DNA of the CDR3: TGTGCCAGTAGTAGGACAGGGACCGCGAGCACAGATACGCAGTATTTT. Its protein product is CASSRTGTASTDTQYF. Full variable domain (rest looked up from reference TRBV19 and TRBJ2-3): DGGITQSPKYLFRKEGQNVTLSCEQNLNHDAMYWYRQDPGQGLRLIYYSQIVNDFQKGDIAEGYSVSREKKESFPLTVTSAQKNPTAFYLCASSRTGTASTDTQYFGPGTRLTVL.

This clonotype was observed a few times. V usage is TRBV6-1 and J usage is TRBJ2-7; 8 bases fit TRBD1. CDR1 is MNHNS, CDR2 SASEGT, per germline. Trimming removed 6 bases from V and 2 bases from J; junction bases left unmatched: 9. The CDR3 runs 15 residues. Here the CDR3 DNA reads TGTGCCAGCAGAACGGGGACAGGCTTACCCTACGAGCAGTACTTC. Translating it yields CASRTGTGLPYEQYF.

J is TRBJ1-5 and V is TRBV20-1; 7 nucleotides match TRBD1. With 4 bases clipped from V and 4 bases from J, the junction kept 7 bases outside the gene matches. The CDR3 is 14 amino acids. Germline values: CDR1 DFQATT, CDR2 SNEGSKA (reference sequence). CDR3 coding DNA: TGCAGTGCTAAACCGGGACAGAGTAATCAGCCCCAGCATTTT. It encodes CSAKPGQSNQPQHF.

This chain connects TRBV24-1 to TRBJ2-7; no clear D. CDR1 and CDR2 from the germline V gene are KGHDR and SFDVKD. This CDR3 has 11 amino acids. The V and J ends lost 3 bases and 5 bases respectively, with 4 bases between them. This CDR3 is CATSDPHEQYF. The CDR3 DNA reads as TGTGCCACCAGTGATCCACACGAGCAGTACTTC.

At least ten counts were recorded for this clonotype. CDR3 sequence: CASDVTGQGDGYTF. The CDR3 DNA reads TGTGCCAGCGACGTGACGGGACAGGGGGACGGCTACACCTTC. The chain joins TRBV2 to TRBJ1-2, with TRBD1 matching 11 bases. Germline V gene data show CDR1 as SNHLY and CDR2 as FYNNEI. V lost 8 bases to trimming and J lost 8 bases; unmatched junction nucleotides: 10. This CDR3 contains 14 residues.

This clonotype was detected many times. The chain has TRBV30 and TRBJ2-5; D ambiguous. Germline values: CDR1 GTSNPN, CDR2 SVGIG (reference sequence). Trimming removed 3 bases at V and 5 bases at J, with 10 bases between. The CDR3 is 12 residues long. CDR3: CAWREDWETQYF. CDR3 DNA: TGTGCCTGGAGGGAAGACTGGGAGACCCAGTACTTC.

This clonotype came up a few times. The CDR3 DNA is TGTGCCAGCCGCGACGGGGACCGCATGAACACTGAAGCTTTCTTT. This translates into CASRDGDRMNTEAFF. The chain recombines TRBV11-1 with TRBJ1-1; TRBD1 is a possible D gene (5 bases). CDR3 length equals 15 residues. Trimming pared 8 bases from V and 0 bases from J, leaving 16 bases between. Germline V gene data show CDR1 as SGHAT and CDR2 as FQDESV (reference sequence).

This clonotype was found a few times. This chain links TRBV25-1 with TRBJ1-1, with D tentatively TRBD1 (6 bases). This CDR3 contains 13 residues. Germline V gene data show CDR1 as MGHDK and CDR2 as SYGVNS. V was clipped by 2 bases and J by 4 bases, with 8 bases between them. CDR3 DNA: TGTGCCAGCAGTGAAACAGGGCTCACTGAAGCTTTCTTT. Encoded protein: CASSETGLTEAFF.

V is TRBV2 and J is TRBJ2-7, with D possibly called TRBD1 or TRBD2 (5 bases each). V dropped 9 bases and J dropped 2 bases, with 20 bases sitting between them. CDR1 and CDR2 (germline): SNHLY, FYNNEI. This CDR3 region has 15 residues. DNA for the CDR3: TGTGCCAGTATACAAAACGCCGGGGCCACCTACGAGCAGTACTTC. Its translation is CASIQNAGATYEQYF.

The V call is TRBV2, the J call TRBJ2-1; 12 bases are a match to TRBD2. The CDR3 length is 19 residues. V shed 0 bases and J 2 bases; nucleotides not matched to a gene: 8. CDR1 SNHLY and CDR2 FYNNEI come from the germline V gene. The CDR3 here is CASSEALSRTSGAYNEQFF. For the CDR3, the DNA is TGTGCCAGCAGTGAAGCACTATCTCGGACTAGCGGGGCCTACAATGAGCAGTTCTTC.